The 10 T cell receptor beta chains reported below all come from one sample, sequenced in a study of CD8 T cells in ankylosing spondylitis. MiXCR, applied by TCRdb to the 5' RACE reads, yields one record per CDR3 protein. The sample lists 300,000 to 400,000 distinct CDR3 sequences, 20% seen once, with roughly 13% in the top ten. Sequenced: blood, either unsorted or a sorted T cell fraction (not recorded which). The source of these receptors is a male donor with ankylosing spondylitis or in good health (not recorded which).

The CDR3 nucleotides are TGTGCCAGCAGCAGAGGACTAGCGGGGGCCCTGAGGGAGCAGTACTTC. Translation: CASSRGLAGALREQYF. The chain combines TRBV11-2 with TRBJ2-7, with 13 bases that match TRBD2. The germline CDR1 and CDR2 sequences are SGHAT and FQNNGV. This CDR3 is 16 amino acids long. J lost 7 bases, V lost 5 bases, and 11 bases had no gene match.

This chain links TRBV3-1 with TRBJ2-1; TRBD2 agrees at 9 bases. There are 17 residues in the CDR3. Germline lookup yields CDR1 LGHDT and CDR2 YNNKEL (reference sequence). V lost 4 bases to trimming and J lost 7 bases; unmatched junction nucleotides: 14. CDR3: CASSLPVERGVRNEQFF. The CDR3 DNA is TGTGCCAGCAGCCTCCCCGTGGAGCGGGGGGTGAGGAATGAGCAGTTCTTC.

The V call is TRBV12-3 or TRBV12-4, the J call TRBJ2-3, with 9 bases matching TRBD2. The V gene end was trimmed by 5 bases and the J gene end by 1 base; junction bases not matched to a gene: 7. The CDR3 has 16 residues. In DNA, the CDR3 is TGTGCCAGCAGTCTGTTAGCGGGGGACCGCACAGATACGCAGTATTTT. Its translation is CASSLLAGDRTDTQYF.

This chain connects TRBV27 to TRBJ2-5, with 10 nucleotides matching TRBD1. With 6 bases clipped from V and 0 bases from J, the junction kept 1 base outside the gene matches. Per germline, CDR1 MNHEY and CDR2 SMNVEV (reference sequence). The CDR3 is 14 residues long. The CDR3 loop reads CASRGTGDQETQYF. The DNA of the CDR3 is TGTGCCAGCAGAGGGACAGGGGACCAAGAGACCCAGTACTTC.

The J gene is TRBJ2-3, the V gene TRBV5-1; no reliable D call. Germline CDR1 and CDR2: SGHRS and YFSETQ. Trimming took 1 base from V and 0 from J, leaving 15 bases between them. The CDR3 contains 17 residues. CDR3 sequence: CASSLWSTVGSTDTQYF. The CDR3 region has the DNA TGCGCCAGCAGCTTGTGGTCTACAGTGGGGAGCACAGATACGCAGTATTTT. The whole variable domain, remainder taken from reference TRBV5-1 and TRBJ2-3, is KAGVTQTPRYLIKTRGQQVTLSCSPISGHRSVSWYQQTPGQGLQFLFEYFSETQRNKGNFPGRFSGRQFSNSRSEMNVSTLELGDSALYLCASSLWSTVGSTDTQYFGPGTRLTVL.

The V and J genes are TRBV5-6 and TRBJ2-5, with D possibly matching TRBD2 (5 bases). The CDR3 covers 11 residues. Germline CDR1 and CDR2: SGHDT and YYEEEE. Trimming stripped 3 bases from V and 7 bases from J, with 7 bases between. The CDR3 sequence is CASSWERTQYF. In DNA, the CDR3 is TGTGCCAGCAGCTGGGAGCGGACCCAGTACTTC. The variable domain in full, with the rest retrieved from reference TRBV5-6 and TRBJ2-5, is DAGVTQSPTHLIKTRGQQVTLRCSPKSGHDTVSWYQQALGQGPQFIFQYYEEEERQRGNFPDRFSGHQFPNYSSELNVNALLLGDSALYLCASSWERTQYFGPGTRLLVL.

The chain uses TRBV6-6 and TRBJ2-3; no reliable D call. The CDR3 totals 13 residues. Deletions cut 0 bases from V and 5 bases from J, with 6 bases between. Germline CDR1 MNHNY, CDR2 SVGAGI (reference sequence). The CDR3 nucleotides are TGTGCCAGCAGTTACTCCCTAGAAGATACGCAGTATTTT. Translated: CASSYSLEDTQYF.

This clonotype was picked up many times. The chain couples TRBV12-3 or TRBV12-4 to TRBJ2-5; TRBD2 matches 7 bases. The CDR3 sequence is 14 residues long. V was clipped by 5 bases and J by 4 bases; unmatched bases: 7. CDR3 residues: CASSSPGGRETQYF. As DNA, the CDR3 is TGTGCCAGCAGTAGTCCGGGGGGAAGAGAGACCCAGTACTTC.

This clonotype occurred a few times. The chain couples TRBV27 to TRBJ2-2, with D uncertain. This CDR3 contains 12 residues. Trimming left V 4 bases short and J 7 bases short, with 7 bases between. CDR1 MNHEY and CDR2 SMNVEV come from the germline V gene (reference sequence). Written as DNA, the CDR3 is TGTGCCAGCAGTTGGCCTGACGGGGAGCTGTTTTTT. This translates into CASSWPDGELFF.

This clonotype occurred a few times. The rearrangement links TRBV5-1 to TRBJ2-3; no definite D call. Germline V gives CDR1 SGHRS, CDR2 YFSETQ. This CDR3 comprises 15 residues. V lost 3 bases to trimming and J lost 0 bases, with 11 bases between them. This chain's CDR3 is CASSSYLSSTDTQYF. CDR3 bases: TGCGCCAGCAGCTCGTACCTTTCTAGCACAGATACGCAGTATTTT.